Listed here are 11 T cell receptor beta chains from one sample, sequenced in a study of early T cells in non-severe SARS-CoV-2 infection. TCRdb independently ran MiXCR on the 5' RACE reads; one entry per CDR3 protein. Seen here are about 35,000 distinct CDR3 sequences, about 5.8% observed once, and the top ten hold 5% to 6.5%. Material: whole blood. The source of these receptors is an adult who was a healthcare worker with PCR-confirmed SARS-CoV-2 infection or an uninfected control (not recorded which).

This clonotype occurred a few times. The chain is built from TRBV19 and TRBJ2-3, with D perhaps TRBD1 (6 bases). Germline CDR1 LNHDA, CDR2 SQIVND (reference sequence). The CDR3 is 13 amino acids. The ends were cut back, 11 bases at V and 0 bases at J, with 12 bases in the middle. CDR3 amino acids: CASGAISTDTQYF. The CDR3 DNA reads TGTGCCTCAGGGGCGATTAGCACAGATACGCAGTATTTT.

This clonotype appeared many times. The chain has TRBV20-1 and TRBJ2-7; TRBD1 might be the D (6 bases). From germline, CDR1 is DFQATT and CDR2 SNEGSKA (reference sequence). The CDR3 runs to 12 residues. The CDR3 is CAGDTTSYEQYF. CDR3 bases: TGCGCTGGGGACACTACCTCCTACGAGCAGTACTTC.

This clonotype was detected ten times or more. This rearrangement joins TRBV11-2 to TRBJ2-2; no clear D gene. Germline assignment: CDR1 SGHAT and CDR2 FQNNGV. V lost 2 bases to trimming and J lost 0 bases, with 7 bases between them. The CDR3 runs 15 residues. As DNA, the CDR3 is TGTGCCAGCAGCTTAATGGCCGCGAACACCGGGGAGCTGTTTTTT. This translates into CASSLMAANTGELFF.

This clonotype appeared once. This may arise from a read error, as a much more abundant clone is one base away. The CDR3 region has the DNA TGTCCCAGCAGTTACGAGGGGAACTATGGCTACACCTTC. This encodes CPSSYEGNYGYTF. This chain links TRBV6-5 with TRBJ1-2, with D perhaps matching TRBD1 (5 bases). The V gene's germline CDR1 is MNHEY and CDR2 SVGAGI. The CDR3 length is 13 residues.

This clonotype was counted a few times. The chain carries TRBV3-1 and TRBJ2-4, with 7 bases that match TRBD2. CDR3 length equals 14 residues. Germline trimming cut 4 bases from V and 5 bases from J; bases unmatched to any gene: 5. The germline CDR1 and CDR2 sequences are LGHDT and YNNKEL (reference sequence). The CDR3 spells CASSRRETQNIQYF. The CDR3, as DNA: TGTGCCAGCAGCCGGCGGGAGACCCAAAACATTCAGTACTTC.

This clonotype was counted only a few times. V gene TRBV28 combines with J gene TRBJ2-1, with TRBD2 identical over 11 bases. The V gene end was trimmed by 3 bases and the J gene end by 7 bases; junction bases not matched to a gene: 14. Germline V CDR1 and CDR2: MDHEN, SYDVKM. The CDR3 spans 18 residues. This CDR3 reads CASSFPLAGGIQDNEQFF. CDR3 bases: TGTGCCAGCAGTTTCCCCCTAGCGGGAGGCATACAGGATAATGAGCAGTTCTTC.

This clonotype was found many times. The chain carries TRBV10-3 and TRBJ2-7, with 8 bases that match TRBD1. J lost 0 bases, V lost 0 bases, and 1 base had no gene match. The CDR3 has 15 residues. In germline, CDR1 is ENHRY, CDR2 SYGVKD. As DNA, the CDR3 is TGTGCCATCAGTGAGTCGCAGGGGGCCTCCTACGAGCAGTACTTC. This codes for CAISESQGASYEQYF.

This clonotype was seen ten or more times. V gene TRBV2 combines with J gene TRBJ2-3; 10 bases map to TRBD2. The germline V gene encodes CDR1 SNHLY and CDR2 FYNNEI. The ends lost 6 bases at V and 4 bases at J; junction bases unmatched: 7. The CDR3 is made up of 15 amino acids. In nucleotides, the CDR3 is TGTGCCAGCAGCCGGCTAGCGGGAGTTCCAGATACGCAGTATTTT. It encodes CASSRLAGVPDTQYF.

At least ten counts were recorded for this clonotype. The genes are TRBV20-1 and TRBJ2-3; possibly TRBD2 for D (6 bases). This CDR3 comprises 14 residues. CDR1 and CDR2 from the germline V gene are DFQATT and SNEGSKA (reference sequence). V was clipped by 5 bases and J by 1 base, with 13 bases between them. DNA of the CDR3: TGCAGTGCTTTCTCTAGCGAGGGCACAGATACGCAGTATTTT. Its protein product is CSAFSSEGTDTQYF.

By its share, this clonotype is medium-sized. The chain combines TRBV29-1 with TRBJ2-7, with 8 bases that match TRBD2. This CDR3 has 13 amino acids. The germline V gene encodes CDR1 SQVTM and CDR2 ANQGSEA. V dropped 4 bases and J dropped 3; count of bases not matched to a gene: 5. DNA for the CDR3: TGCAGCGTTGGGGTGAGCGGGAGCTACGAGCAGTACTTC. Protein sequence: CSVGVSGSYEQYF.

This CDR3 reads CASSLTTGQETQYF. In DNA form, the CDR3 reads TGTGCCAGCAGTCTGACGACAGGGCAAGAGACCCAGTACTTC. The chain is built from TRBV12-3 or TRBV12-4 and TRBJ2-5; 7 bases fit TRBD1. The V gene end was trimmed by 5 bases and the J gene end by 2 bases; junction bases not matched to a gene: 5. There are 14 residues in the CDR3.